Following are 17 T cell receptor beta chains from one sample sequenced in a study of spatial heterogeneity in lung cancer. TCRdb reprocessed the 5' RACE reads with MiXCR, giving one entry per CDR3 protein. Found here are approximately 12,000 distinct CDR3 sequences, approximately 6.2% of them singletons; the top ten hold 9% to 12%. Documented time point: sample taken at primary tumor resection. Whole RNA was taken from tumor, nontumor lung or frozen PBMC; it was then sequenced unsorted. The sequences come from normal lung tissue next to the tumor, collected at surgery. The source of these receptors is a male donor with early-stage non-small cell lung cancer.

This clonotype has ten or more counts. A library prepared for alpha chains yielded this beta chain as an off-target read; its size is of little meaning. V is TRBV30 and J is TRBJ1-5, with 8 positions matching TRBD1. The CDR3 loop spans 13 amino acids. V shed 5 bases and J 7 bases; nucleotides not matched to a gene: 7. Germline CDR1 is GTSNPN and CDR2 is SVGIG (reference sequence). The CDR3 bases are TGTGCCTGGGATGACAGGGGAGGCCAGCCCCAGCATTTT. Amino acids: CAWDDRGGQPQHF.

This clonotype was observed a few times. This beta chain is a stray sequence in a library constructed for alpha chains; its clone size is not meaningful. V is TRBV4-2 and J is TRBJ1-2, with a possible D match to TRBD1 (5 bases). The germline V gene encodes CDR1 LGHNA and CDR2 YNFKEQ. V was shortened by 1 base and J by 9 bases, with 18 bases between the two germline ends. The CDR3 extends over 15 amino acids. The CDR3 spells CASSQAGTALRSYTF. In DNA, the CDR3 is TGTGCCAGCAGCCAAGCGGGGACGGCACTCCGAAGCTACACCTTC.

This clonotype was found many times. This beta chain came through as a stray read in a library set up for alpha chains, and its size says little. The chain has TRBV20-1 and TRBJ1-1; the match to TRBD1 covers 7 bases. The CDR3 loop spans 14 amino acids. Losses at the gene ends were 0 bases for V and 4 bases for J; bases not matched to a gene: 5. Germline assignment: CDR1 DFQATT and CDR2 SNEGSKA (reference sequence). Here the CDR3 DNA reads TGCAGTGCTAGAGAGGAGGGGGCGCCCACTGAAGCTTTCTTT. It encodes CSAREEGAPTEAFF.

This clonotype has at least ten counts. The library was built for alpha chains, so this beta chain is an off-target read and its size means little. The J gene is TRBJ1-4, the V gene TRBV6-5; D possibly corresponds to TRBD1 (6 bases). Between the trimmed V and J ends, which lost 7 bases and 0 bases, there was a span of 9 bases. Germline CDR1 and CDR2: MNHEY and SVGAGI. The CDR3 contains 14 residues. DNA for the CDR3: TGTGCCAGCAAGGGGGAGACAACTAATGAAAAACTGTTTTTT. It specifies CASKGETTNEKLFF.

In its sample, this clonotype was seen many times. This beta chain represents an off-target read in a library built for alpha chains; its size is of limited meaning. The chain has TRBV5-1 and TRBJ2-1; D might be TRBD1 (5 bases). Trimming pared 7 bases from V and 6 bases from J, leaving 11 bases between. There are 12 residues in the CDR3. Germline-derived CDR1 and CDR2 are SGHRS and YFSETQ. The CDR3: CASARGSNEQFF. The DNA for the CDR3 is TGCGCCAGCGCTAGGGGTTCCAATGAGCAGTTCTTC.

About this clonotype itself: Because this beta chain is a stray read in a library intended to capture alpha chains, its abundance should not be given much weight. The chain carries TRBV7-9 and TRBJ2-5; TRBD1 or TRBD2 may be the D gene (5 bases each). The length of the CDR3 is 15 residues. V gave up 5 bases and J gave up 1 base, with 14 bases separating them. The germline V gene encodes CDR1 SEHNR and CDR2 FQNEAQ (reference sequence). The CDR3 DNA reads as TGTGCCAGCAGCCAGGTTCCCGGGGCCCAAGAGACCCAGTACTTC. It specifies CASSQVPGAQETQYF. Drawing the rest from reference TRBV7-9 and TRBJ2-5, the complete variable domain is DTGVSQNPRHKITKRGQNVTFRCDPISEHNRLYWYRQTLGQGPEFLTYFQNEAQLEKSRLLSDRFSAERPKGSFSTLEIQRTEQGDSAMYLCASSQVPGAQETQYFGPGTRLLVL.

This clonotype was seen repeatedly, ten times or more. As an off-target read in a library built for alpha chains, this beta chain has a frequency of little significance. The chain employs TRBV30 and TRBJ1-5, with 7 bases identical to TRBD1. The trim removed 0 bases at V and 8 bases at J, leaving 10 bases unmatched. Germline V lookup: CDR1 GTSNPN, CDR2 SVGIG (reference sequence). The CDR3 loop spans 15 amino acids. The CDR3 loop reads CAWSVRQGSRKPQHF. The DNA of the CDR3 is TGTGCCTGGAGTGTCCGACAGGGTTCCCGGAAGCCCCAGCATTTT.

This clonotype appeared many times. This beta chain is an off-target read within a library intended for alpha chains, so its frequency means little. The chain recombines TRBV30 with TRBJ1-1, with D unresolved. CDR3 size: 15 residues. Trimming shortened V by 0 bases and J by 5 bases, and 16 bases separated the two germline ends. Germline CDR1 is GTSNPN and CDR2 is SVGIG (reference sequence). CDR3 sequence (DNA): TGTGCCTGGAGTGTAAGAGGGAGAGGTTGGACTGAAGCTTTCTTT. Residues: CAWSVRGRGWTEAFF.

This clonotype has ten or more counts. This beta chain is off target for a library built for alpha chains, so its abundance means little. The rearrangement links TRBV5-1 to TRBJ2-3; D possibly matches TRBD1 or TRBD2 (5 bases each). CDR3 length: 16 amino acids. V lost 4 bases and J 2 bases, leaving 17 bases between the germline ends. CDR1 is SGHRS and CDR2 is YFSETQ in the germline V gene. CDR3 residues: CASSKGSHPSTDTQYF. CDR3 bases: TGCGCCAGCAGCAAGGGGAGTCATCCTTCCACAGATACGCAGTATTTT.

This clonotype was detected a few times. This beta chain slipped into a library made for alpha chains as a stray read, so its size is not meaningful. This rearrangement joins TRBV7-2 to TRBJ2-3; D is unresolved. The CDR3 runs to 15 residues. V was pared by 3 bases and J by 2 bases, with 12 bases between. Germline CDR1 and CDR2: SGHTA and FQGNSA. CDR3 loop: CASSFYAAITDTQYF. Written as DNA, the CDR3 is TGTGCCAGCAGCTTCTACGCGGCCATCACAGATACGCAGTATTTT. The full variable domain, with the rest looked up from reference TRBV7-2 and TRBJ2-3, is GAGVSQSPSNKVTEKGKDVELRCDPISGHTALYWYRQSLGQGLEFLIYFQGNSAPDKSGLPSDRFSAERTGGSVSTLTIQRTQQEDSAVYLCASSFYAAITDTQYFGPGTRLTVL.

This clonotype was seen many times. This beta chain appears as a stray read in a library generated for alpha chains; its size is not informative. The V call is TRBV7-8, the J call TRBJ1-1; D remains ambiguous. V was trimmed by 3 bases and J by 0 bases, leaving 14 bases between them. The CDR3 spans 16 residues. Looked up from germline, CDR1 is SGHVS and CDR2 is FQNEAQ. The CDR3 DNA reads as TGTGCCAGCAGCTTCGAGGGAAACTACATGAACACTGAAGCTTTCTTT. Its translation: CASSFEGNYMNTEAFF.

By share of the sample, this clonotype is medium-sized. In a library made to pick up alpha chains, this beta chain is a stray read with a size that means little. This chain links TRBV7-2 with TRBJ1-2; D possibly corresponds to TRBD1 (6 bases). The CDR3 covers 13 residues. Germline V lookup: CDR1 SGHTA, CDR2 FQGNSA. Trimming stripped 5 bases from V and 8 bases from J, with 15 bases between. The CDR3 DNA is TGTGCCAGCAGCCTTACAGGGCCCGGCGGCTACACCTTC. Translating it yields CASSLTGPGGYTF.

Sample share makes this clonotype medium-sized. This beta chain slipped into a library made for alpha chains as a stray read, so its size is not meaningful. This chain joins TRBV4-3 and TRBJ1-2; D ambiguous. The ends were cut back, 3 bases at V and 6 bases at J, with 20 bases in the middle. The CDR3 sequence is 16 residues long. CDR1 is LGHNA and CDR2 is YSLEER in the germline V gene. CDR3 nucleotides: TGCGCCAGCAGCCATGAGCAAAGGTCGTTATTGGATGGCTACACCTTC. Residues: CASSHEQRSLLDGYTF.

This clonotype came up many times. This beta chain is a stray read from a library made for alpha chains; its abundance is not meaningful. The chain carries TRBV5-6 and TRBJ2-5; D is perhaps TRBD2 (6 bases). Deletions cut 2 bases from V and 1 base from J, with 9 bases between. The CDR3 totals 14 residues. Germline CDR1 is SGHDT and CDR2 is YYEEEE. In DNA form, the CDR3 reads TGTGCCAGCAGCTTTAGCGGATCCCAAGAGACCCAGTACTTC. It encodes CASSFSGSQETQYF.

On this clonotype itself: Found in a library prepared for alpha chains, this beta chain is an off-target read, and its abundance has little meaning. J is TRBJ2-1 and V is TRBV7-3; D possibly matches TRBD1 or TRBD2 (7 bases each). Trimming pared 5 bases from V and 5 bases from J, leaving 16 bases between. Germline V gives CDR1 SGHTA, CDR2 FQGTGA. The CDR3 covers 15 residues. The CDR3 DNA reads as TGTGCCAGCAGCCCTCAGGGGGGGGTAGACAATGAGCAGTTCTTC. Amino acid sequence: CASSPQGGVDNEQFF.

This clonotype has ten or more counts. A library made for alpha chains picked up this beta chain off target, so its size means little. This chain joins TRBV29-1 and TRBJ2-7, with 7 bases matching TRBD1. The CDR3 runs 12 residues. Looked up from germline, CDR1 is SQVTM and CDR2 is ANQGSEA. The V and J ends lost 6 bases and 2 bases, in that order; junction bases with no gene match: 4. In DNA, the CDR3 is TGCAGCGTGGGACAGAATCCCTACGAGCAGTACTTC. As protein: CSVGQNPYEQYF.

This clonotype occurred many times. Being off target in a library aimed at alpha chains, this beta chain has a size of little meaning. The J gene is TRBJ1-5, the V gene TRBV15; TRBD1 matches 7 bases. CDR1 LNHNV and CDR2 YYDKDF come from the germline V gene (reference sequence). Germline trimming cut 3 bases from V and 6 bases from J; bases unmatched to any gene: 8. The CDR3 totals 15 residues. The CDR3 DNA is TGTGCCACCAGCAGTGAACGACAGGGAACTCAGCCCCAGCATTTT. Amino acids: CATSSERQGTQPQHF.